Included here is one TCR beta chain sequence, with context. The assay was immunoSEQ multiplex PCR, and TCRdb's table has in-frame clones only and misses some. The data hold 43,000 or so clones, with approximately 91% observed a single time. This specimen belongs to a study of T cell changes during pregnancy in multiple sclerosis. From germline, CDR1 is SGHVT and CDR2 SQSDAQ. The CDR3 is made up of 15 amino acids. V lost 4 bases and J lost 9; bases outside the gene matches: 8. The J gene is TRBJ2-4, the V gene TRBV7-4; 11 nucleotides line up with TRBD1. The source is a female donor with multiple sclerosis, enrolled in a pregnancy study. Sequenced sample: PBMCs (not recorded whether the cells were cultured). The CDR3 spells CASSSWDRGEVIQYF. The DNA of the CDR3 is TGTGCCAGCAGCTCCTGGGACAGGGGGGAGGTCATTCAGTACTTC.